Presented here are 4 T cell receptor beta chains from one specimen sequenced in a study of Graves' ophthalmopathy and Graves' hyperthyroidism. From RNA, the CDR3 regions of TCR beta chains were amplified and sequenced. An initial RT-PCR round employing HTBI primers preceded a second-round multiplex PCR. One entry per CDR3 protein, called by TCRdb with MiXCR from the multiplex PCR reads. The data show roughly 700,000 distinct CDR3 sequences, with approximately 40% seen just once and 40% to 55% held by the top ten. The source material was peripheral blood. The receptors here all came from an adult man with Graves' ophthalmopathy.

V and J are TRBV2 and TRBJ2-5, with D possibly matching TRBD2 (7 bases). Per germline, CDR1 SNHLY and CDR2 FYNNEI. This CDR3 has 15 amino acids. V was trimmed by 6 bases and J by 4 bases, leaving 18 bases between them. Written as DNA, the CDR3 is TGTGCCAGCAGCGGGGGGCGGACAGAGGGAGAGACCCAGTACTTC. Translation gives CASSGGRTEGETQYF.

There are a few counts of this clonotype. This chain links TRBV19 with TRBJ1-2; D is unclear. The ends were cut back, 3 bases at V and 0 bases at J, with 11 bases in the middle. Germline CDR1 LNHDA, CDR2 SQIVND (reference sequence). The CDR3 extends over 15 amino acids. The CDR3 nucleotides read TGTGCCAGTAGTATTGGCGGACGTACTAACTATGGCTACACCTTC. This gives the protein CASSIGGRTNYGYTF.

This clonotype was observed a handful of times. This CDR3 is CASRPYTSGTYEQYF. Written as DNA, the CDR3 is TGTGCCAGCAGACCGTACACTAGCGGGACCTACGAGCAGTACTTC. The J gene is TRBJ2-7, the V gene TRBV2, with 10 bases fitting TRBD2. V dropped 6 bases and J dropped 2; count of bases not matched to a gene: 7. The CDR3 runs to 15 residues. The germline V gene encodes CDR1 SNHLY and CDR2 FYNNEI.

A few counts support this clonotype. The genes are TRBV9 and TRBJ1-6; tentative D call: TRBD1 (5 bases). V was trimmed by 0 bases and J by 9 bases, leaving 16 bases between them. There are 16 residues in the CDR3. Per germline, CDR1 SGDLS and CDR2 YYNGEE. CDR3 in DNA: TGTGCCAGCAGCGTAGGGTCAATAGGGGTTGGTTCACCCCTCCACTTT. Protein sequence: CASSVGSIGVGSPLHF.